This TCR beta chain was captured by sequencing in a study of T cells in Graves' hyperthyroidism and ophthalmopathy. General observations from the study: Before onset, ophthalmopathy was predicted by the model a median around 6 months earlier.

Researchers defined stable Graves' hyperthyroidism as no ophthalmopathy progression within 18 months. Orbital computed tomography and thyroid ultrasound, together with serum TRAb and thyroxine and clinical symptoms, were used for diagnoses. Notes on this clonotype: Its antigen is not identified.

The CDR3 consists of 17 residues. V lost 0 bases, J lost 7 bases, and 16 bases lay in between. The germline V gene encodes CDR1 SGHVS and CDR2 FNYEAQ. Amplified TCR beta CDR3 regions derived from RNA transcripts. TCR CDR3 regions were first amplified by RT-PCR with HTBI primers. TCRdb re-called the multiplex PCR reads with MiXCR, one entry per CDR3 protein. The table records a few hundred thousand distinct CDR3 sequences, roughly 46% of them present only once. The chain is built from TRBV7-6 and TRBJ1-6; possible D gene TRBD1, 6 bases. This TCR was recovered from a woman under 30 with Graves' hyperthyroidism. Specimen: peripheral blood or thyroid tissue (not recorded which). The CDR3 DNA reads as TGTGCCAGCAGCTTAGCGTCTAGAAAGGGACACAATTCACCCCTCCACTTT. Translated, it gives CASSLASRKGHNSPLHF.